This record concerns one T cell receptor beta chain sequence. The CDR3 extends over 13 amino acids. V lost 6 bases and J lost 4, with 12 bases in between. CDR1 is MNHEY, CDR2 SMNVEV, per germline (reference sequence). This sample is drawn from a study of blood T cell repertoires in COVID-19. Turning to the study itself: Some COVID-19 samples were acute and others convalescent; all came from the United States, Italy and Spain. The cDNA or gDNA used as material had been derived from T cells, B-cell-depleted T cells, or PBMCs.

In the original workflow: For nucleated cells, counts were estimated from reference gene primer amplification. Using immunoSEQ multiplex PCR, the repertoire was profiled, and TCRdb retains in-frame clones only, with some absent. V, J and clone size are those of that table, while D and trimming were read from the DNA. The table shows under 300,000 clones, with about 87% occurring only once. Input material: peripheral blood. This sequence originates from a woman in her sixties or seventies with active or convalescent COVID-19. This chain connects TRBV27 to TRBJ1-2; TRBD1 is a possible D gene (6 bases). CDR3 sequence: CASSRTVTYGYTF. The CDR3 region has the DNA TGTGCCAGCAGCCGGACAGTAACCTATGGCTACACCTTC.